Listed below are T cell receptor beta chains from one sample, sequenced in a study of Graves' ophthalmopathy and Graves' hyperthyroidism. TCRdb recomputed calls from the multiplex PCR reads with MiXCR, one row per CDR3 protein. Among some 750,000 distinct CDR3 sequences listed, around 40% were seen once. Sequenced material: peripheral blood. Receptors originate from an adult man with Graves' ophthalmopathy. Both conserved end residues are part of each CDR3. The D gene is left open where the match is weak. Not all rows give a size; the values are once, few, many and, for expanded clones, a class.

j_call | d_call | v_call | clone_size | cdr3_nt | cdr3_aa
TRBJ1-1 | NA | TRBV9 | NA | TGTGCCAGCAGCGAGGAGGGACGGAAGAACACTGAAGCTTTCTTT | CASSEEGRKNTEAFF
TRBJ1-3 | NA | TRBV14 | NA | TGTGCCAGCAGCCAAGACCCGAATGTCTCTGGAAACACCATATATTTT | CASSQDPNVSGNTIYF
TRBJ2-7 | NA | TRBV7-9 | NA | TGTGCCAGCAGCTTATTCGGGGCTACCGCCTACGAGCAGTACTTC | CASSLFGATAYEQYF
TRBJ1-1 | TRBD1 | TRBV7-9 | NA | TGTGCCAGCAGGCCGGGACAGGGTTTCACTGAAGCTTTCTTT | CASRPGQGFTEAFF
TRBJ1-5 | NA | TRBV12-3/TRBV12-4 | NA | TGTGCCAGCAGATCTACAGGGAGACAGCCCCAGCATTTT | CASRSTGRQPQHF
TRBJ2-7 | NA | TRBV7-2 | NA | TGTGCCAGCAGCTTAGTCGGGGGAGCCGACTACGAGCAGTACTTC | CASSLVGGADYEQYF
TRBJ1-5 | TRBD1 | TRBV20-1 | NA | TGCAGTGGGGCCGGGACAGGGGCAGATAGCAATCAGCCCCAGCATTTT | CSGAGTGADSNQPQHF
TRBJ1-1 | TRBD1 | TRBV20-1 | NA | TGCAGTGCTCGGACAGGGGGGGGAGCTCTCTTT | CSARTGGGALF
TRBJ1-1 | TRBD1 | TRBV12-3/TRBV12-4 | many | TGTGCCAGCAGTCCTATTACAGGGGGCTTGGCTGAAGCTTTCTTT | CASSPITGGLAEAFF
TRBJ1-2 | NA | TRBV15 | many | TGTGCCACCAGCAGAGAACGACAGAAAGTCTATGGCTACACCTTC | CATSRERQKVYGYTF
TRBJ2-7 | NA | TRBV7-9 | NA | TGTGCCAGCAGCCAAGAACAACAGGTGGGGACCTACGAGCAGTACTTC | CASSQEQQVGTYEQYF
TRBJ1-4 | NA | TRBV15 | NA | TGTGCCACGAGACGTGGGACGGATTATGGAAAACTGTTTTTT | CATRRGTDYGKLFF
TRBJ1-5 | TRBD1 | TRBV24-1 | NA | TGTGCCAGCAGTGGGACAGGGAGGTATAGCAATCAGCCCCAGCATTTT | CASSGTGRYSNQPQHF
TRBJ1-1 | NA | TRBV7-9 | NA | TGTGCCAGCAGCTCCAACAGGGATAGCACTGAAGCTTTCTTT | CASSSNRDSTEAFF
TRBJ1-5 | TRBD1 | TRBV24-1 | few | TGTGCCAGCAGCCGGGACAGGGGTGATCAGCCCCAGCATTTT | CASSRDRGDQPQHF
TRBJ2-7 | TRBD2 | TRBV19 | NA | TGTGCCAGTAGTGCCGGGACTAGCACCTACGAGCAGTACTTC | CASSAGTSTYEQYF
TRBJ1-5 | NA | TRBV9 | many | TGTGCCAGCAGCGTAGGCAGGGATAGCAATCAGCCCCAGCATTTT | CASSVGRDSNQPQHF
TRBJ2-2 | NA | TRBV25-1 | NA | TGTGCCAGCTTAGATGGGCCGGGAGCCGGGGAGCTGTTTTTT | CASLDGPGAGELFF
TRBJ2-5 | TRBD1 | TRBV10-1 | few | TGCGCCAGCAGTGCCGGCCAGGGGGCGGAGACCCAGTACTTC | CASSAGQGAETQYF
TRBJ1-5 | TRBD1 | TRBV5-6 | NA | TGTGCCAGCAGCTTGTTTTCACAGGGGACTCAGCCCCAGCATTTT | CASSLFSQGTQPQHF